Presented here are 32 T cell receptor beta chains from one specimen sequenced in a study of breast tumors, draining lymph nodes, adjacent tissues. MiXCR was run by TCRdb on the multiplex PCR reads, yielding one entry per CDR3 protein. The sample lists under 85,000 distinct CDR3 sequences, roughly 19% seen once, with approximately 2.5% in the top ten. The lymph nodes were axillary draining lymph nodes from breast cancer patients. The sequenced material came from axillary lymph node tissue. These receptor sequences come from a female donor with breast cancer. Some clones in this sample may be carry-over from other donors' samples.

As to this clonotype: This may stem from a read error, because a much larger clone lies one nucleotide away. V and J are TRBV9 and TRBJ2-5, with D possibly being TRBD2 (5 bases). The CDR3 runs to 14 residues. Germline assignment: CDR1 SGDLS and CDR2 YYNGEE. CDR3 protein: CASSPRSLGETLYF. Written as DNA, the CDR3 is TGTGCCAGCAGCCCGCGGTCACTAGGAGAGACCCTGTACTTC.

The table lists this clonotype with a few counts. This chain uses TRBV12-5 with TRBJ1-3, with a tentative D call TRBD1 (5 bases). The CDR3 sequence is 21 residues long. In germline, CDR1 is LGHNT, CDR2 FRNRAP. The V and J ends lost 0 bases and 3 bases respectively, with 27 bases between them. For the CDR3, the DNA is TGTGCTAGTGGTTTGGTAGTTCCCCAGTTTGTCTCAGGGTTAGGTGGAAACACCATATATTTT. As protein: CASGLVVPQFVSGLGGNTIYF.

This clonotype was seen many times. The chain employs TRBV20-1 and TRBJ2-7; D may correspond to TRBD1 or TRBD2 (5 bases each). Trimming took off 3 bases at V and 9 bases at J, with 27 bases between the two ends. The CDR3 spans 16 residues. The germline V gene encodes CDR1 DFQATT and CDR2 SNEGSKA (reference sequence). The CDR3 loop reads CSARTEATEEIARQYF. DNA of the CDR3: TGCAGTGCTAGGACGGAGGCGACAGAAGAAATCGCGAGGCAGTACTTC.

This clonotype was seen ten or more times. The chain is built from TRBV20-1 and TRBJ2-1, with 7 bases aligning to TRBD1. Per the germline V gene, CDR1 is DFQATT and CDR2 is SNEGSKA (reference sequence). Trimming at V came to 3 bases and at J to 7 bases, leaving 15 bases not matched to a gene. The CDR3 loop spans 16 amino acids. The DNA of the CDR3 is TGCAGTGCTAGCCCAAACACAGGGGCTGGGTGGAATGAGCAGTTCTTC. Amino acid sequence: CSASPNTGAGWNEQFF.

In this sample, this clonotype turned up many times. The rearrangement links TRBV24-1 to TRBJ2-1; 11 nucleotides agree with TRBD2. The CDR3 sequence is 18 residues long. From germline, CDR1 is KGHDR and CDR2 SFDVKD. The V gene end was trimmed by 4 bases and the J gene end by 0 bases; junction bases not matched to a gene: 7. The CDR3 region has the DNA TGTGCCACCAGTGAAGGACTAGCGGGCCCGAGCTCCTACAATGAGCAGTTCTTC. It yields the protein CATSEGLAGPSSYNEQFF.

The rearrangement joins TRBV3-1 to TRBJ2-2; D not resolved. Germline V gene lookup returns CDR1 LGHDT and CDR2 YNNKEL (reference sequence). CDR3 length: 13 residues. Trimming removed 3 bases at V and 6 bases at J, with 8 bases between. The CDR3 reads CASSHRSPGELFF. The CDR3 DNA follows: TGTGCCAGCAGCCATCGGAGCCCCGGGGAGCTGTTTTTT.

This clonotype has more than one count but fewer than ten. With a much larger clone just one base away, this may be a read error. The chain joins TRBV7-9 to TRBJ2-1, with TRBD2 matching 7 bases. Unmatched junction bases numbered 10, after V lost 5 bases and J lost 3 bases. Germline V CDR1 and CDR2: SEHNR, FQNEAQ (reference sequence). This CDR3 spans 16 amino acids. The CDR3 protein is CASSGRASGNYNEQFF. CDR3 DNA: TGTGCCAGCAGCGGAAGGGCTAGCGGAAACTACAATGAGCAGTTCTTC.

This clonotype was found many times. The rearrangement joins TRBV6-6 to TRBJ2-7; 11 bases map to TRBD2. From germline, CDR1 is MNHNY and CDR2 SVGAGI (reference sequence). The CDR3 runs 15 residues. The junction had 4 bases not matched to a gene; V was cut back by 5 bases and J by 1 base. As DNA, the CDR3 is TGTGCCAGCAGTCTGATAGCGGGAGGGTCCTACGAGCAGTACTTC. Residues: CASSLIAGGSYEQYF.

This clonotype has a count of ten or more. This chain links TRBV6-5 with TRBJ2-1, with TRBD2 as a possible D gene (6 bases). From germline, CDR1 is MNHEY and CDR2 SVGAGI. The CDR3 has 12 amino acids. Trimming took off 6 bases at V and 8 bases at J, with 11 bases between the two ends. The CDR3 is CASSHPGDEQFF. In DNA form, the CDR3 reads TGTGCCAGCAGCCACCCGGGGGATGAGCAGTTCTTC.

This clonotype was seen ten or more times. The chain is built from TRBV20-1 and TRBJ2-7; D is perhaps TRBD2 (5 bases). The CDR3 is 12 residues long. Germline V gene data show CDR1 as DFQATT and CDR2 as SNEGSKA (reference sequence). V shed 6 bases and J shed 1 base, with 10 bases lying between them. Here the CDR3 DNA reads TGCAGTGCCCGTCGGGATTCCTACGAGCAGTACTTC. As protein: CSARRDSYEQYF.

This clonotype was counted at least ten times. The CDR3: CSARDLRVGPSSYEQYF. The CDR3 DNA follows: TGCAGTGCTAGAGATCTGAGGGTAGGGCCGAGCTCCTACGAGCAGTACTTC. V and J are TRBV20-1 and TRBJ2-7; D is possibly TRBD2 (5 bases). V was shortened by 0 bases and J by 0 bases, with 18 bases between the two germline ends. Germline loops: CDR1 DFQATT, CDR2 SNEGSKA (reference sequence). The CDR3 is 17 amino acids.

Worth noting for this clonotype: One base away lies a much larger clone, so this may be a sequencing read error. This chain connects TRBV5-1 to TRBJ1-4, with 8 bases aligning to TRBD1. The CDR3 extends over 15 amino acids. Germline CDR1 reads SGHRS; CDR2 reads YFSETQ. The chain's CDR3 is CASSTWTGPNEELFF. The CDR3 DNA sequence: TGCGCCAGCAGCACCTGGACAGGGCCTAATGAAGAACTGTTTTTT.

This clonotype has at least ten counts. The rearrangement uses TRBV5-1 and TRBJ2-3; tentative D call: TRBD1 (6 bases). The CDR3 sequence is 13 residues long. The ends were cut back, 4 bases at V and 4 bases at J, with 10 bases in the middle. The V gene's germline CDR1 is SGHRS and CDR2 YFSETQ. CDR3 amino acids: CASSRDNSDTQYF. In DNA form, the CDR3 reads TGCGCCAGCAGCCGGGACAACTCAGATACGCAGTATTTT.

This clonotype was observed a single time. The chain combines TRBV20-1 with TRBJ2-1; D assignment may be TRBD1 or TRBD2 (5 bases each). Trimming cost V 5 bases and J 5 bases, with 13 bases left between them. This CDR3 has 13 residues. CDR1 is DFQATT, CDR2 SNEGSKA, per germline (reference sequence). The CDR3 protein is CSAEGPANNEQFF. The CDR3, as DNA: TGCAGTGCTGAGGGACCAGCCAACAATGAGCAGTTCTTC.

This clonotype was counted ten times or more. The gene calls are TRBV20-1 and TRBJ2-1; D perhaps matches TRBD2 (6 bases). V was pared by 0 bases and J by 5 bases, with 14 bases between. Germline V gene sequence: CDR1 DFQATT, CDR2 SNEGSKA (reference sequence). The CDR3 consists of 15 residues. The CDR3 nucleotides are TGCAGTGCTAGAGATGTGAGACTAGGGGACAATGAGCAGTTCTTC. It encodes CSARDVRLGDNEQFF.

This clonotype has a count of ten or more. The chain employs TRBV7-3 and TRBJ2-1; D remains unclear. CDR1 and CDR2 from the germline V gene are SGHTA and FQGTGA. CDR3 length: 14 amino acids. V was trimmed by 2 bases and J by 8 bases, leaving 13 bases between them. The CDR3 sequence is CASSLSPDVDEQFF. The DNA for the CDR3 is TGTGCCAGCAGCTTATCCCCTGACGTGGATGAGCAGTTCTTC.

This clonotype was seen repeatedly, ten times or more. This chain links TRBV30 with TRBJ2-7; a possible D gene is TRBD1 (6 bases). This CDR3 is built from 13 residues. Trimming stripped 2 bases from V and 9 bases from J, with 17 bases between. Germline CDR1 is GTSNPN and CDR2 is SVGIG (reference sequence). For the CDR3, the DNA is TGTGCCTGGAGTCTTATCGACAGGAACGGGCAGTACTTC. It yields the protein CAWSLIDRNGQYF.

This clonotype has at least ten counts. CDR3 sequence (DNA): TGTGCCAGCAGCCAGGGGATCCTAGCGCAGTTCTTC. Its protein is CASSQGILAQFF. The chain recombines TRBV3-1 with TRBJ2-1; D might be TRBD2 (5 bases). The CDR3 length is 12 residues. Trimming stripped 3 bases from V and 12 bases from J, with 12 bases between. From germline, CDR1 is LGHDT and CDR2 YNNKEL (reference sequence).

Of note for this clonotype: It may be a read error: a sequence one base away is much more abundant. This sequence joins TRBV5-4 and TRBJ2-2; D not certain. CDR3 size: 13 residues. Germline V CDR1 and CDR2: SGHNT, YYREEE (reference sequence). The CDR3 spells CASGLTDTGELFF. In nucleotides, the CDR3 is TGTGCCAGCGGCTTGACCGACACCGGGGAGCTGTTTTTT.

This clonotype was detected ten times or more. The chain links TRBV20-1 to TRBJ2-1; 12 positions agree with TRBD2. Per the germline V gene, CDR1 is DFQATT and CDR2 is SNEGSKA (reference sequence). The CDR3 is 19 residues long. This CDR3 reads CSSLSRTSGDRSSYNEQFF. The CDR3 DNA follows: TGCAGCTCTCTATCACGGACTAGCGGGGACCGTAGCTCCTACAATGAGCAGTTCTTC.

At least ten counts were recorded for this clonotype. This chain uses TRBV7-2 with TRBJ2-5; TRBD2 matches 8 bases. This CDR3 comprises 15 residues. Trimming at V came to 1 base and at J to 3 bases, leaving 4 bases not matched to a gene. Looked up from germline, CDR1 is SGHTA and CDR2 is FQGNSA. In DNA, the CDR3 is TGTGCCAGCAGCTTAGGCGGGAGGACAAAAGAGACCCAGTACTTC. Translation: CASSLGGRTKETQYF.

The rearrangement uses TRBV27 and TRBJ1-2, with 7 bases matching TRBD1. Losses at the gene ends were 5 bases for V and 5 bases for J; bases not matched to a gene: 14. This CDR3 is built from 16 residues. CDR1 is MNHEY, CDR2 SMNVEV, per germline (reference sequence). The CDR3 loop is CASSPKPPRQGYGYTF. In DNA form, the CDR3 reads TGTGCCAGCAGTCCAAAACCCCCGAGACAGGGATATGGCTACACCTTC.

This clonotype was recorded at least ten times. The V gene is TRBV20-1, the J gene TRBJ2-7; 10 bases map to TRBD1. Germline V gene lookup returns CDR1 DFQATT and CDR2 SNEGSKA (reference sequence). The CDR3 runs to 14 residues. V was clipped by 4 bases and J by 4 bases; unmatched bases: 7. CDR3 residues: CSAMGRDRGYEQYF. In DNA form, the CDR3 reads TGCAGTGCTATGGGCCGGGACAGGGGATACGAGCAGTACTTC.

There are many counts of this clonotype. The rearrangement joins TRBV25-1 to TRBJ2-5, with 9 bases aligning to TRBD2. The CDR3 runs 14 residues. V trimming: 5 bases; J trimming: 3 bases; junction bases outside the gene matches: 4. Germline CDR1 and CDR2: MGHDK and SYGVNS. CDR3 protein: CASSRRGGEETQYF. The CDR3 nucleotides are TGTGCCAGCAGTCGGCGGGGGGGTGAAGAGACCCAGTACTTC.

Of note for this clonotype: A read error is possible here, since a much larger clone lies one base away. The V call is TRBV9, the J call TRBJ2-3; 7 positions match TRBD2. This CDR3 contains 15 residues. The trim removed 0 bases at V and 2 bases at J, leaving 3 bases unmatched. The germline V gene encodes CDR1 SGDLS and CDR2 YYNGEE. The CDR3 DNA reads TGTGCCAGCAGCGTAGGGCTAGCGGCCACAGATACGCAGTATTTT. Protein: CASSVGLAATDTQYF.

CDR3 DNA: TGTGCCAGCAGCTTAGAGGGGGGGTACGCCTACGAGCAGTACTTC. This codes for CASSLEGGYAYEQYF. The chain joins TRBV11-2 to TRBJ2-7; TRBD2 aligns across 7 bases. With 0 bases clipped from V and 2 bases from J, the junction kept 4 bases outside the gene matches. The germline V gene has CDR1 SGHAT and CDR2 FQNNGV. This CDR3 region has 15 residues.

This clonotype was seen many times. The chain is built from TRBV20-1 and TRBJ2-5, with unresolved D. V dropped 3 bases and J dropped 5 bases, with 7 bases sitting between them. Germline V gene sequence: CDR1 DFQATT, CDR2 SNEGSKA (reference sequence). This CDR3 region has 11 residues. The CDR3 loop is CSASRFETQYF. CDR3 bases: TGCAGTGCTAGTCGTTTTGAGACCCAGTACTTC.

About this clonotype itself: This may be a read error: a much more frequent sequence differs by one nucleotide. J is TRBJ2-1 and V is TRBV7-1; tentatively, D is TRBD1 (6 bases). TRBV7-1 is reported as an ORF; its role is uncertain. CDR3 length: 15 amino acids. Written as DNA, the CDR3 is TGTGCCAGCAGCCTCACGGACCCCAGGGGAAATGAGCGGTTCTTC. It yields the protein CASSLTDPRGNERFF.

There are many counts of this clonotype. This chain links TRBV29-1 with TRBJ2-5; 9 bases align to TRBD1. Germline CDR1 is SQVTM and CDR2 is ANQGSEA. CDR3 size: 14 residues. The V and J ends lost 8 bases and 4 bases, in that order; junction bases with no gene match: 11. For the CDR3, the DNA is TGCAGCTGCGGGACAGGGTATTTGGGAGAGACCCAGTACTTC. This gives the protein CSCGTGYLGETQYF.

This clonotype has only a few counts. Mismatch with germline at one junction end may stem from a read error. The V call is TRBV2, the J call TRBJ2-5; D not resolved. This CDR3 contains 16 residues. Per germline, CDR1 SNHLY and CDR2 FYNNEI. The CDR3 DNA sequence: TGTGCCAGCAGTGAGGGGTCCAGTAAGTACCAAGAGACCCGGTACTTC. This codes for CASSEGSSKYQETRYF.

This clonotype was seen more than once but under ten times. Given the absence of the conserved phenylalanine or tryptophan at the CDR3 end, a read error is likely. The V call is TRBV20-1, the J call TRBJ2-1; 15 positions agree with TRBD2. V dropped 1 base and J dropped 1; count of bases not matched to a gene: 11. Germline V CDR1 and CDR2: DFQATT, SNEGSKA (reference sequence). The length of the CDR3 is 20 residues. The CDR3 loop reads CSARAGTSGRRGRSYNEQFS. The CDR3 region has the DNA TGCAGTGCTAGAGCCGGGACTAGCGGGAGGCGAGGGAGATCCTACAATGAGCAGTTCTCC.

This clonotype was recorded at least ten times. The chain combines TRBV20-1 with TRBJ1-5, with D maybe TRBD1 (6 bases). Germline CDR1 and CDR2: DFQATT and SNEGSKA (reference sequence). The ends were cut back, 1 base at V and 5 bases at J, with 9 bases in the middle. The CDR3 totals 13 residues. CDR3 region: CSARVTGYQPQHF. The CDR3 nucleotides read TGCAGTGCTAGAGTCACAGGGTATCAGCCCCAGCATTTT.